The 8 T cell receptor beta chains presented below share a single source sample, sequenced in a study of blood T cells in healthy people across ages. A J-beta primer mix and a sample-barcoded 5' primer were used in a second PCR of roughly 7 to 12 cycles. TCRdb re-analysed the 5' RACE reads in MiXCR, keeping a single row per CDR3 protein. The repertoire has about 400,000 distinct CDR3 sequences, roughly half of them found once; the top ten carry around 49%. The material sequenced was blood. The receptor source for this set is a man aged 55 to 70 in good health.

This chain joins TRBV19 and TRBJ2-4; D is uncertain. The assigned J gene may be wrong: the sequence end matches TRBJ2-5 better. From germline, CDR1 is LNHDA and CDR2 SQIVND (reference sequence). This CDR3 comprises 13 residues. In DNA, the CDR3 is TGTGCCAGTAGTCCAGCCACGACGGGGACCCAGTACTTC. Translation: CASSPATTGTQYF.

The genes are TRBV6-1 and TRBJ1-5; TRBD1 agrees at 7 bases. With 7 bases clipped from V and 1 base from J, the junction kept 7 bases outside the gene matches. The CDR3 spans 15 residues. Germline V gives CDR1 MNHNS, CDR2 SASEGT. The CDR3 here is CASISGGLSNQPQHF. CDR3 nucleotide sequence: TGTGCCAGCATTTCAGGGGGATTAAGCAATCAGCCCCAGCATTTT.

This clonotype was counted once. The chain couples TRBV28 to TRBJ1-2; 7 bases fit TRBD1. With 2 bases clipped from V and 4 bases from J, the junction kept 7 bases outside the gene matches. This CDR3 spans 15 amino acids. Germline V CDR1 and CDR2: MDHEN, SYDVKM. For the CDR3, the DNA is TGTGCCAGCAGTTTAGGGGACAGCTCCTTCTATGGCTACACCTTC. This translates into CASSLGDSSFYGYTF.

The chain carries TRBV6-2 or TRBV6-3 and TRBJ1-6; a possible D gene is TRBD1 (5 bases). Deletions cut 4 bases from V and 17 bases from J, with 15 bases between. The CDR3 contains 12 residues. Germline-derived CDR1 and CDR2 are MNHEY and SVGEGT. Here the CDR3 DNA reads TGTGCCAGCAGTTCCCCGGCCGGGGCGATCCACTTT. It is translated as CASSSPAGAIHF.

This chain links TRBV6-1 with TRBJ2-5; 7 nucleotides match TRBD1. Losses at the gene ends were 7 bases for V and 0 bases for J; bases not matched to a gene: 8. The CDR3 runs to 15 residues. The germline V gene encodes CDR1 MNHNS and CDR2 SASEGT. CDR3 coding DNA: TGTGCCAGCATCCGGGACAGAGATTACCAAGAGACCCAGTACTTC. This encodes CASIRDRDYQETQYF.

The rearrangement uses TRBV10-3 and TRBJ2-2; D is unclear. Trimming shortened V by 8 bases and J by 5 bases, and 9 bases separated the two germline ends. Looked up from germline, CDR1 is ENHRY and CDR2 is SYGVKD. CDR3 length: 12 amino acids. In DNA, the CDR3 is TGTGCCATCGGCTTGGAGACCGGGGAGCTGTTTTTT. It encodes CAIGLETGELFF.

This clonotype was seen a single time. The chain joins TRBV7-3 to TRBJ2-3; D might be TRBD1 (5 bases). Trimming took off 5 bases at V and 8 bases at J, with 11 bases between the two ends. CDR1 and CDR2 from the germline V gene are SGHTA and FQGTGA. The CDR3 consists of 12 residues. CDR3 nucleotides: TGTGCCAGCAGCACCCAGGGTGGTACGCAGTATTTT. Translating it yields CASSTQGGTQYF. Looking up the rest from reference TRBV7-3 and TRBJ2-3 gives the full variable domain: GAGVSQTPSNKVTEKGKYVELRCDPISGHTALYWYRQSLGQGPEFLIYFQGTGAADDSGLPNDRFFAVRPEGSVSTLKIQRTERGDSAVYLCASSTQGGTQYFGPGTRLTVL.

V gene TRBV6-1 combines with J gene TRBJ1-5; TRBD1 aligns across 7 bases. The CDR3 loop spans 17 amino acids. With V trimmed by 5 bases and J by 0 bases, 10 bases remained unmatched. The germline V gene has CDR1 MNHNS and CDR2 SASEGT. The DNA for the CDR3 is TGTGCCAGCAGTCAGTTCGGGACAGCGTATAGCAATCAGCCCCAGCATTTT. It translates to CASSQFGTAYSNQPQHF.